This is a list of T cell receptor beta chains from one sample in a study of T cell responses to AZD1222 COVID-19 vaccine. Libraries were prepared by immunoSEQ multiplex PCR; TCRdb keeps only in-frame clonotypes and omits some of them. This sample carries some 150,000 clones, more than 75% of them seen once, and the ten largest clones take just over 9%. Sequenced here: peripheral blood, sampled 28 days after the second AZD1222 dose. All receptors derive from an adult who received the AZD1222 COVID-19 vaccine. Each CDR3 is given with its conserved first and last residue. The D gene is left open where the match is weak. Only part of the rows carry a size: once, few, many, or a class if the clone is expanded.

j_gene: TRBJ2-7
d_gene: TRBD2
v_gene: TRBV14
abundance: -
CDR3nt: TGTGCCAGCAGCCAAGTCCTAGCGGGAAGCTCCTACGAGCAGTACTTC
CDR3aa: CASSQVLAGSSYEQYF

j_gene: TRBJ2-7
d_gene: TRBD2
v_gene: TRBV5-1
abundance: -
CDR3nt: TGCGCCAGCTCAGCCGGGGGGGCCAACGAGCAGTACTTC
CDR3aa: CASSAGGANEQYF

j_gene: TRBJ1-2
d_gene: TRBD1
v_gene: TRBV6-5
abundance: -
CDR3nt: TGTGCCAGCAGGGGGTGGTCAGGGGGCGACTATGGCTACACCTTC
CDR3aa: CASRGWSGGDYGYTF

j_gene: TRBJ1-3
d_gene: -
v_gene: TRBV30
abundance: -
CDR3nt: TGTGCCTGGAGGGTGGCAGGGACTTCTGGAAACACCATATATTTT
CDR3aa: CAWRVAGTSGNTIYF

j_gene: TRBJ2-3
d_gene: TRBD2
v_gene: TRBV7-2
abundance: -
CDR3nt: TGTGCCAGCAGCTTAAGTCCGGCTAGCGGGGTTAGCACAGATACGCAGTATTTT
CDR3aa: CASSLSPASGVSTDTQYF

j_gene: TRBJ2-7
d_gene: TRBD2
v_gene: TRBV4-3
abundance: -
CDR3nt: TGCGCCAGCAGCCTCGGGGGGTCCTCCTACGAGCAGTACTTC
CDR3aa: CASSLGGSSYEQYF

j_gene: TRBJ2-7
d_gene: -
v_gene: TRBV30
abundance: -
CDR3nt: TGTGCCTGGAGTGTTGGGTACGAGCAGTACTTC
CDR3aa: CAWSVGYEQYF

j_gene: TRBJ2-1
d_gene: -
v_gene: TRBV29-1
abundance: -
CDR3nt: TGCAGCGTGACGCGACTACCGCCCCCCTACAATGAGCAGTTCTTC
CDR3aa: CSVTRLPPPYNEQFF

j_gene: TRBJ2-1
d_gene: -
v_gene: TRBV11-2
abundance: -
CDR3nt: TGTGCCAGCAGCTGGCTAGCGCCGAGCTCCTACAATGAGCAGTTCTTC
CDR3aa: CASSWLAPSSYNEQFF

j_gene: TRBJ2-7
d_gene: TRBD1
v_gene: TRBV24-1
abundance: -
CDR3nt: TGTGCCACCAGTCCGTCTGGGACAGGGTTCGAGCAGTACTTC
CDR3aa: CATSPSGTGFEQYF

j_gene: TRBJ2-1
d_gene: -
v_gene: TRBV5-1
abundance: once
CDR3nt: TGCGCCAGCAGCCCGGGCCCTACCCTGGATGAGCAGTTCTTC
CDR3aa: CASSPGPTLDEQFF

j_gene: TRBJ2-7
d_gene: TRBD2
v_gene: TRBV28
abundance: -
CDR3nt: TGTGCCAGCAGTTTATTTGGGGGACTAGCGGGTTCGTACGAGCAGTACTTC
CDR3aa: CASSLFGGLAGSYEQYF

j_gene: TRBJ2-7
d_gene: TRBD2
v_gene: TRBV11-3
abundance: -
CDR3nt: TGTGCCAGCAGCACCGGGGGGGCGAACTCGGAGCAGTACTTC
CDR3aa: CASSTGGANSEQYF

j_gene: TRBJ2-2
d_gene: TRBD2
v_gene: TRBV5-8
abundance: once
CDR3nt: TGTGCCAGCAGCCCCGGACTAGCGACCGGGGAGCTGTTTTTT
CDR3aa: CASSPGLATGELFF

j_gene: TRBJ1-1
d_gene: -
v_gene: TRBV6-4
abundance: few
CDR3nt: TGTGCCAGCGAAGATCGGAGGGGTGCGCGGGGCACTGAAGCTTTCTTT
CDR3aa: CASEDRRGARGTEAFF

j_gene: TRBJ1-5
d_gene: -
v_gene: TRBV28
abundance: -
CDR3nt: TGTGCCAGCAGTACAGCAGGCCAGCCCCAGCATTTT
CDR3aa: CASSTAGQPQHF

j_gene: TRBJ1-3
d_gene: -
v_gene: TRBV19
abundance: -
CDR3nt: TGTGCCAGTAGTGGACAGAGCAATTCTGGAAACACCATATATTTT
CDR3aa: CASSGQSNSGNTIYF

j_gene: TRBJ2-2
d_gene: -
v_gene: TRBV3-1/TRBV3-2
abundance: -
CDR3nt: TGTGCCAGCAGCCCATTCAGAACGGGGAACACCGGGGAGCTGTTTTTT
CDR3aa: CASSPFRTGNTGELFF

j_gene: TRBJ1-6
d_gene: -
v_gene: TRBV6-4
abundance: -
CDR3nt: TGTGCCAGCAGTGACGAAAAAGGTTCGAGCTCCTATAATTCACCCCTCCACTTT
CDR3aa: CASSDEKGSSSYNSPLHF

j_gene: TRBJ2-1
d_gene: -
v_gene: TRBV4-3
abundance: -
CDR3nt: TGCGCCAGCAGCCGGATGATGGGACTTCTCTCTGAGCAGTTCTTC
CDR3aa: CASSRMMGLLSEQFF

j_gene: TRBJ2-6
d_gene: TRBD1
v_gene: TRBV6-2/TRBV6-3
abundance: -
CDR3nt: TGTGCCAGCAGTTCCTCAGGGGGCTCCAGCTCTGGGGCCAACGTCCTGACTTTC
CDR3aa: CASSSSGGSSSGANVLTF

j_gene: TRBJ2-7
d_gene: TRBD2
v_gene: TRBV20-1
abundance: -
CDR3nt: TGCAGTGCTAGTGATTGGGGACTAGCGGGACCTACCGAGCAGTACTTC
CDR3aa: CSASDWGLAGPTEQYF

j_gene: TRBJ2-4
d_gene: -
v_gene: TRBV14
abundance: -
CDR3nt: TGTGCCAGCAGCCCGCAGGCTAGTAGAAACATTCAGTACTTC
CDR3aa: CASSPQASRNIQYF

j_gene: TRBJ1-1
d_gene: -
v_gene: TRBV4-1
abundance: -
CDR3nt: TGCGCCAGCAGCCAAAGGTACGAGGGCAGCACTCCCCTGAACACTGAAGCTTTCTTT
CDR3aa: CASSQRYEGSTPLNTEAFF

j_gene: TRBJ2-3
d_gene: -
v_gene: TRBV5-4
abundance: -
CDR3nt: TGTGCCAGCAGCTTGGGACTAGGGCTGGCAGATACGCAGTATTTT
CDR3aa: CASSLGLGLADTQYF

j_gene: TRBJ1-6
d_gene: TRBD1
v_gene: TRBV28
abundance: -
CDR3nt: TGTGCCAGCAGTATACAGGGGGCCCGGGATTCACCCCTCCACTTT
CDR3aa: CASSIQGARDSPLHF

j_gene: TRBJ1-1
d_gene: TRBD1
v_gene: TRBV19
abundance: -
CDR3nt: TGTGCCAGTAGGGACGACAGGGCGAGTACTGAAGCTTTCTTT
CDR3aa: CASRDDRASTEAFF

j_gene: TRBJ1-2
d_gene: TRBD1
v_gene: TRBV19
abundance: -
CDR3nt: TGTGCCAGTAGTAACCCGACAGGGGCCTATGGCTACACCTTC
CDR3aa: CASSNPTGAYGYTF

j_gene: TRBJ2-1
d_gene: TRBD2
v_gene: TRBV5-8
abundance: -
CDR3nt: TGTGCCAGCAGCTCGGGACTAGCTAGCTACAATGAGCAGTTCTTC
CDR3aa: CASSSGLASYNEQFF